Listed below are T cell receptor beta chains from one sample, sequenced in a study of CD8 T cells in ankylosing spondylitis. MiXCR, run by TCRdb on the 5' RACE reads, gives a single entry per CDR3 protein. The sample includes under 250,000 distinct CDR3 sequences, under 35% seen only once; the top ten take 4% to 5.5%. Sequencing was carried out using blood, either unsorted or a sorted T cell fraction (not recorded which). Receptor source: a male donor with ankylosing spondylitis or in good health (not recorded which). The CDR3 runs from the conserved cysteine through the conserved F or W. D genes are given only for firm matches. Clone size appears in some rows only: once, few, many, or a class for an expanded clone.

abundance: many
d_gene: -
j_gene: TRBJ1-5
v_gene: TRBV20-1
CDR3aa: CSARDLNQPQHF
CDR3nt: TGCAGTGCTAGAGATCTCAATCAGCCCCAGCATTTT

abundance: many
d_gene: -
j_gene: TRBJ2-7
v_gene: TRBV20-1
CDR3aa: CSARDWGGASYEQYF
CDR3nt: TGCAGTGCTAGAGATTGGGGGGGGGCCTCCTACGAGCAGTACTTC

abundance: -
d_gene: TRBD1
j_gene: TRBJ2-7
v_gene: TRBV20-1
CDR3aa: CSARDGRRQGGYEQYF
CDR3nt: TGCAGTGCTAGAGATGGCCGTAGACAGGGCGGGTACGAGCAGTACTTC

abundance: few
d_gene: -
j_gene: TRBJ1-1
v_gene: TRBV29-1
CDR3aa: CSVEITAFGAFF
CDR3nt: TGCAGCGTTGAAATAACGGCTTTCGGAGCTTTCTTT

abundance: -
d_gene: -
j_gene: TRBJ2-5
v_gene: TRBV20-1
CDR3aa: CSARELSISTTQYF
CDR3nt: TGCAGTGCTAGAGAACTGTCGATTAGCACGACCCAGTACTTC

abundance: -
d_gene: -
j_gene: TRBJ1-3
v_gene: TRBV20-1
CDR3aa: CSARGVAGNTIYF
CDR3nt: TGCAGTGCTAGAGGGGTTGCAGGAAACACCATATATTTT

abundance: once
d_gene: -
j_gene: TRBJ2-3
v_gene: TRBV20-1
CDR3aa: CSAREATGTDTQYF
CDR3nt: TGCAGTGCTAGAGAGGCTACAGGCACAGATACGCAGTATTTT

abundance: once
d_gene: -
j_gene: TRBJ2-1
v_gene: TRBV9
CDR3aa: CASSAPQGLYNEQFF
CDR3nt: TGTGCCAGCAGCGCCCCACAGGGCCTCTACAATGAGCAGTTCTTC

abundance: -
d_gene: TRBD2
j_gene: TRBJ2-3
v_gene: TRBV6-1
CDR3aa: CATGLAESTDTQYF
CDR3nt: TGTGCCACGGGACTAGCGGAAAGCACAGATACGCAGTATTTT

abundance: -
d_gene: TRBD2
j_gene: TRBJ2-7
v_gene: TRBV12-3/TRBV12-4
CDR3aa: CASSLTSGEYEQYF
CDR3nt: TGTGCCAGCAGTTTGACTAGCGGGGAGTACGAGCAGTACTTC

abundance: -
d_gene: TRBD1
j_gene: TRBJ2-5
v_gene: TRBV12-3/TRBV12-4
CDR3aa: CASRPGGLAETQYF
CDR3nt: TGTGCCAGCAGACCAGGGGGCTTGGCGGAGACCCAGTACTTC

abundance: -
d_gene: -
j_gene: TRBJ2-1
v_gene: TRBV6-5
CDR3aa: CASSYRIPGDNEQFF
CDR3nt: TGTGCCAGCAGTTATCGCATCCCCGGGGACAATGAGCAGTTCTTC

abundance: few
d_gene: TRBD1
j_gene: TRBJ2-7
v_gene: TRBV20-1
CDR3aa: CSAPDRDGYEQYF
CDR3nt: TGCAGTGCCCCGGACAGGGATGGTTACGAGCAGTACTTC

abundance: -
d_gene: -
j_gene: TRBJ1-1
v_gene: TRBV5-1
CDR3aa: CASSLLDQIGGTEAFF
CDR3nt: TGCGCCAGCAGCTTGCTGGACCAAATTGGAGGAACTGAAGCTTTCTTT

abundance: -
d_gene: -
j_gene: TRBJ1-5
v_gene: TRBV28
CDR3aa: CASRWEGSSNQPQHF
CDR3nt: TGTGCCAGCAGGTGGGAGGGGAGTAGCAATCAGCCCCAGCATTTT

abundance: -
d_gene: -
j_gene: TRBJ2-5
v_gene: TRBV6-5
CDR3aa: CASSYGIQETQYF
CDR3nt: TGTGCCAGCAGCTACGGGATACAAGAGACCCAGTACTTC

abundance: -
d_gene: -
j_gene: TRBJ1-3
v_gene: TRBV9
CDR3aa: CASSVGRGINTIYF
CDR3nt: TGTGCCAGCAGCGTAGGCAGGGGAATCAACACCATATATTTT

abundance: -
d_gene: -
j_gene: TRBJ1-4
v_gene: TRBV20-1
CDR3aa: CSALGGGKLFF
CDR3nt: TGCAGTGCTCTCGGGGGGGGAAAACTGTTTTTT

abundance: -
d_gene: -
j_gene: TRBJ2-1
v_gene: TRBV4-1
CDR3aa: CASSQEKKQFF
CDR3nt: TGCGCCAGCAGCCAAGAAAAAAAGCAGTTCTTC

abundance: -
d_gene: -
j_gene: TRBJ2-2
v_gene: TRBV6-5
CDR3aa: CASSYPSAGELFF
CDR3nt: TGTGCCAGCAGTTACCCTAGCGCCGGGGAGCTGTTTTTT

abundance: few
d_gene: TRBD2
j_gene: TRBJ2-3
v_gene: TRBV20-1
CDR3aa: CSARDLYVFGAGGPGDTQYF
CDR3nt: TGCAGTGCTAGAGATCTCTACGTTTTCGGAGCGGGGGGGCCTGGAGATACGCAGTATTTT

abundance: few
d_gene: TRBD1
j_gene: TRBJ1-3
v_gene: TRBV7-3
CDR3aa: CASSHWTGANSGNTIYF
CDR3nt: TGTGCCAGCAGCCACTGGACAGGGGCCAACTCTGGAAACACCATATATTTT

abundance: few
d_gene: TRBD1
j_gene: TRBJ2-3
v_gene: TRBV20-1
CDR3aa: CSARQGTDTQYF
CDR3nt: TGCAGTGCTCGACAGGGGACAGATACGCAGTATTTT

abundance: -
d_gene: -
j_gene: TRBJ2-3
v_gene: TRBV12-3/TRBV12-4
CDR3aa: CASRQAGADTQYF
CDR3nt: TGTGCCAGCAGACAAGCGGGCGCAGATACGCAGTATTTT

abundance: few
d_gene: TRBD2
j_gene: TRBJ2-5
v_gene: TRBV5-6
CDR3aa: CASSSLGTSGGYQETQYF
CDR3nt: TGTGCCAGCAGCTCACTCGGGACTAGCGGGGGGTACCAAGAGACCCAGTACTTC

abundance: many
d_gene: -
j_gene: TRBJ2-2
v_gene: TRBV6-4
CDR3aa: CASSDSGANTGELFF
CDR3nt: TGTGCCAGCAGTGACTCGGGGGCGAACACCGGGGAGCTGTTTTTT

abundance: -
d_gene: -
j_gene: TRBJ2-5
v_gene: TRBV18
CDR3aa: CASSPGWGGTRQETQYF
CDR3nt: TGTGCCAGCTCACCGGGATGGGGAGGTACGCGTCAAGAGACCCAGTACTTC

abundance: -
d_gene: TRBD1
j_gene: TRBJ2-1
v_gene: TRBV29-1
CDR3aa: CSVGGQGPYNEQFF
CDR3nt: TGCAGCGTTGGGGGACAGGGACCCTACAATGAGCAGTTCTTC

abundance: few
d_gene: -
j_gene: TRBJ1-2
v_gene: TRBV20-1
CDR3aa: CSVSSRTGSDGYTF
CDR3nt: TGCAGTGTTTCCTCGAGAACAGGGTCGGATGGCTACACCTTC

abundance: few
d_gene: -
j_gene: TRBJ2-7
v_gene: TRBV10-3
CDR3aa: CAIRPDGTYEQYF
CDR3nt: TGTGCCATCAGACCCGACGGCACCTACGAGCAGTACTTC

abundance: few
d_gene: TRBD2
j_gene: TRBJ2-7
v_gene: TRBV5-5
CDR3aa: CASSLGGLAGGLREQYF
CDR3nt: TGTGCCAGCAGCTTGGGAGGACTAGCGGGGGGGCTTCGCGAGCAGTACTTC

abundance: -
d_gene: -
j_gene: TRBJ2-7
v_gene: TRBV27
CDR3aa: CASRPGDWIWEQYF
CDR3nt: TGTGCCAGCCGTCCGGGAGACTGGATTTGGGAGCAGTACTTC

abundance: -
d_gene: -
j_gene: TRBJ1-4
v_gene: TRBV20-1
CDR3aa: CSAATGFTGELFF
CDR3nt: TGCAGTGCCGCGACAGGATTTACGGGGGAACTGTTTTTT

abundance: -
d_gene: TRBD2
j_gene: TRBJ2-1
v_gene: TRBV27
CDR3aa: CASSIAGGSYNEQFF
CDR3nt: TGTGCCAGCAGTATAGCGGGGGGCTCCTACAATGAGCAGTTCTTC

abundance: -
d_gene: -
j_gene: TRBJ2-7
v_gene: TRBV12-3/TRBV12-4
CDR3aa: CASSLADRGPYEQYF
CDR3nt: TGTGCCAGCAGTTTAGCTGATCGGGGACCCTACGAGCAGTACTTC

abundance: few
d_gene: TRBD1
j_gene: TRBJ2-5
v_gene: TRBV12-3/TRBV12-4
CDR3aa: CASSGQGRETQYF
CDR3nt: TGTGCCAGCAGTGGACAGGGTCGAGAGACCCAGTACTTC

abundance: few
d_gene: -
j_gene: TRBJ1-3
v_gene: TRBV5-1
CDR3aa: CASSLDNGNTIYF
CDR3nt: TGCGCCAGCAGCTTGGACAATGGAAACACCATATATTTT